This section outlines one T cell receptor (beta chain) sequence together with its context. Its antigen is not known. Per germline, CDR1 MNHEY and CDR2 SVGAGI. V lost 7 bases and J 10 bases, leaving 17 bases between the germline ends. The CDR3 is made up of 13 amino acids. This specimen belongs to a study of Tregs in tolerant kidney transplant recipients. Data came from immunoSEQ multiplex PCR; TCRdb stores just in-frame clones and leaves some out. The table has 15,000 to 17,000 clones, roughly 92% seen once; the top ten hold over 10%. Thawed PBMCs were FACS-sorted into unstimulated CD4+CD25+CD127- regulatory T cells, CD4+CD25- non-regulatory cells, CD4 and CD8 cells. Findings and limits, study-wide: Biological reproducibility was not directly addressed, but technical replication error appeared minimal. Expanding Tregs on activated donor B cells appeared to best identify donor-specific TCRbeta clones.

The sequenced sample was CD8+ T cells from blood. The gene calls are TRBV6-5 and TRBJ2-1; D is unclear. This clonotype was sampled from a human donor in good health. The CDR3 protein is CASTQPPQSEQFF. CDR3 nucleotide sequence: TGTGCCAGCACCCAGCCACCCCAGTCGGAGCAGTTCTTC.